These 30 T cell receptor beta chains came from one sample sequenced in a study of cytomegalovirus exposure and HLA in healthy donors. The PCR used 60 Vbeta and 13 Jbeta primers. The data were produced by immunoSEQ multiplex PCR, yet TCRdb's version contains in-frame clones alone and is incomplete. The data contain about 200,000 clones, 65% to 85% of them seen just once; the ten biggest clones take up roughly 0.7%. Material: PBMCs. The receptors originated from a boy between 2 and 15 years old in good health and CMV-seronegative.

The rearrangement links TRBV25-1 to TRBJ1-2; the D is unclear. With 1 base removed from V and 8 bases from J, the gap between germline ends came to 14 bases. The CDR3 extends over 14 amino acids. Germline lookup yields CDR1 MGHDK and CDR2 SYGVNS. The CDR3 nucleotides are TGTGCCAGCAGTGAATCGGCGGGGATGGGCGGCTACACCTTC. Protein product: CASSESAGMGGYTF.

The chain uses TRBV21-1 and TRBJ2-7; TRBD2, the table's D call, lacks a check against the DNA. TRBV21-1 is reported as a pseudogene. The length of the CDR3 is 16 residues. Written as DNA, the CDR3 is TGTGCCAGCGGTGGGGGGACTAGCGGGAGGGTCTACGAGCAGTACTTC. It specifies CASGGGTSGRVYEQYF.

As concerns this clone: Other DNA sequences from this sample encode an identical CDR3 as well. The chain combines TRBV6-1 with TRBJ2-3; D is undetermined. Germline lookup yields CDR1 MNHNS and CDR2 SASEGT. This CDR3 region has 13 residues. V was shortened by 0 bases and J by 6 bases, with 7 bases between the two germline ends. The CDR3 DNA sequence: TGTGCCAGCAGTGAAGCACTAAGGGATACGCAGTATTTT. This sequence encodes CASSEALRDTQYF.

This clone was seen just once. The gene calls are TRBV7-8 and TRBJ1-6; 11 bases agree with TRBD1. The ends lost 3 bases at V and 6 bases at J; junction bases unmatched: 4. The CDR3 loop spans 16 amino acids. The germline V gene encodes CDR1 SGHVS and CDR2 FQNEAQ. The CDR3 nucleotides read TGTGCCAGCAGCTTCGGACAGGGGGCTGGTAATTCACCCCTCCACTTT. Translated: CASSFGQGAGNSPLHF.

The chain has TRBV13 and TRBJ2-5; TRBD2 matches 10 bases. Germline CDR1 PRHDT, CDR2 FYEKMQ (reference sequence). Unmatched junction bases numbered 9, after V lost 5 bases and J lost 3 bases. The CDR3 is 16 residues long. In DNA, the CDR3 is TGTGCCAGCAGCCCGCGGGCTAGCGGGGGTAAAGAGACCCAGTACTTC. This sequence encodes CASSPRASGGKETQYF.

The chain links TRBV11-3 to TRBJ2-2; the match to TRBD2 covers 7 bases. With V trimmed by 2 bases and J by 6 bases, 3 bases remained unmatched. CDR1 SGHNT and CDR2 YENEEA come from the germline V gene. The CDR3 is made up of 14 amino acids. CDR3: CASSLPGGSGELFF. As DNA, the CDR3 is TGTGCCAGCAGCTTACCGGGGGGATCCGGGGAGCTGTTTTTT.

The chain recombines TRBV2 with TRBJ1-1; tentative D call: TRBD1 (5 bases). This CDR3 spans 13 amino acids. The V gene lost 3 bases and the J gene lost 5 bases, with 10 bases spanning the gap. Germline CDR1 and CDR2: SNHLY and FYNNEI. The CDR3 region has the DNA TGTGCCAGCAGTGAGGGCGGGGGGACTGAAGCTTTCTTT. Translated, it gives CASSEGGGTEAFF.

The rearrangement uses TRBV19 and TRBJ1-4, with 7 bases identical to TRBD1. CDR1 and CDR2 (germline): LNHDA, SQIVND (reference sequence). After removal of 9 bases from V and 4 bases from J, the junction contained 11 bases not matched to a gene. The CDR3 covers 15 residues. Here the CDR3 DNA reads TGTGCCAGCACTCCTGACAGGGACCATAATGAAAAACTGTTTTTT. It codes for CASTPDRDHNEKLFF.

This chain joins TRBV9 and TRBJ2-1, with a tentative D call TRBD2 (6 bases). Looked up from germline, CDR1 is SGDLS and CDR2 is YYNGEE. The CDR3 sequence is 16 residues long. Trimming shortened V by 2 bases and J by 0 bases, and 12 bases separated the two germline ends. CDR3 loop: CASSVTWRGSYNEQFF. The CDR3 DNA follows: TGTGCCAGCAGCGTGACGTGGAGGGGCTCCTACAATGAGCAGTTCTTC.

The chain has TRBV27 and TRBJ2-1; 7 bases match TRBD2. The V segment lost 4 bases and the J segment 5 bases; nucleotides outside the gene matches: 2. The CDR3 length is 13 residues. Per the germline V gene, CDR1 is MNHEY and CDR2 is SMNVEV (reference sequence). The CDR3 loop is CASSWLADNEQFF. The CDR3 DNA reads TGTGCCAGCAGTTGGCTAGCGGACAATGAGCAGTTCTTC.

The V and J genes are TRBV18 and TRBJ1-4; tentatively, D is TRBD1 (5 bases). This CDR3 has 13 residues. Per the germline V gene, CDR1 is KGHSH and CDR2 is LQKENI. V dropped 3 bases and J dropped 8 bases, with 10 bases sitting between them. CDR3 protein: CASSPRGEEKLFF. The CDR3 nucleotides read TGTGCCAGCTCACCTCGGGGGGAAGAAAAACTGTTTTTT.

This chain connects TRBV19 to TRBJ2-7; 8 nucleotides agree with TRBD2. This CDR3 has 17 residues. The V and J ends lost 1 base and 6 bases, in that order; junction bases with no gene match: 14. Per the germline V gene, CDR1 is LNHDA and CDR2 is SQIVND (reference sequence). The CDR3 reads CASSIVPFCGRCSEQYF. CDR3 bases: TGTGCCAGTAGTATAGTCCCTTTTTGCGGGAGGTGCTCCGAGCAGTACTTC.

This clone turned up a few times. The chain combines TRBV4-1 with TRBJ2-7; TRBD1 matches at 10 bases. This CDR3 spans 14 amino acids. V shed 4 bases and J 5 bases; nucleotides not matched to a gene: 5. Germline lookup yields CDR1 MGHRA and CDR2 YSYEKL. The CDR3 loop reads CASSPPGQGNEQYF. The CDR3 nucleotides read TGCGCCAGCAGCCCGCCGGGACAGGGGAACGAGCAGTACTTC.

The chain carries TRBV7-8 and TRBJ2-7, with TRBD1 matching 7 bases. This CDR3 region has 16 residues. Germline CDR1 is SGHVS and CDR2 is FQNEAQ. V lost 1 base to trimming and J lost 5 bases; unmatched junction nucleotides: 11. In DNA, the CDR3 is TGTGCCAGCAGCTTAGTACGAGCGACAGGGTCCCACGAGCAGTACTTC. Its protein product is CASSLVRATGSHEQYF.

The chain couples TRBV14 to TRBJ1-2, with 7 bases lining up with TRBD1. V dropped 2 bases and J dropped 7; count of bases not matched to a gene: 7. Germline CDR1 SGHDN, CDR2 FVKESK. The CDR3 loop spans 14 amino acids. The CDR3 loop reads CASSQLQGRAGYTF. The CDR3 nucleotides read TGTGCCAGCAGCCAATTACAGGGGCGCGCTGGCTACACCTTC.

The chain employs TRBV4-2 and TRBJ1-1; the match to TRBD1 covers 7 bases. J was trimmed by 5 bases and V by 0 bases; bases with no gene match: 9. The CDR3 has 16 residues. CDR1 is LGHNA and CDR2 is YNFKEQ in the germline V gene. This CDR3 reads CASSQDRRGRGTEAFF. DNA for the CDR3: TGTGCCAGCAGCCAAGATCGAAGGGGGCGAGGGACTGAAGCTTTCTTT.

V usage is TRBV6-1 and J usage is TRBJ2-1, with 7 positions matching TRBD1. V trimming: 3 bases; J trimming: 4 bases; junction bases outside the gene matches: 9. The CDR3 is made up of 16 amino acids. Germline V gives CDR1 MNHNS, CDR2 SASEGT. Here the CDR3 DNA reads TGTGCCAGCAGTGAGACAGGGTTCCCTAGATACAATGAGCAGTTCTTC. Protein product: CASSETGFPRYNEQFF.

This clone was observed a handful of times. This chain links TRBV7-2 with TRBJ1-1; D ambiguous. Trimming left V 1 base short and J 0 bases short, with 9 bases between. The CDR3 has 15 amino acids. The germline V gene encodes CDR1 SGHTA and CDR2 FQGNSA. CDR3: CASSLGTVLNTEAFF. Written as DNA, the CDR3 is TGTGCCAGCAGCTTAGGTACAGTCTTGAACACTGAAGCTTTCTTT. The variable domain in full, with the rest retrieved from reference TRBV7-2 and TRBJ1-1, is GAGVSQSPSNKVTEKGKDVELRCDPISGHTALYWYRQSLGQGLEFLIYFQGNSAPDKSGLPSDRFSAERTGGSVSTLTIQRTQQEDSAVYLCASSLGTVLNTEAFFGQGTRLTVV.

The chain uses TRBV18 and TRBJ1-1; the D is unclear. Germline V gives CDR1 KGHSH, CDR2 LQKENI. Trimming stripped 3 bases from V and 5 bases from J, with 13 bases between. The CDR3 contains 14 residues. In DNA, the CDR3 is TGTGCCAGCTCACCTTCACCTCCGGGGACTGAAGCTTTCTTT. The encoded protein is CASSPSPPGTEAFF.

The chain uses TRBV10-3 and TRBJ2-1; D is perhaps TRBD2 (6 bases). Germline loops: CDR1 ENHRY, CDR2 SYGVKD. V was clipped by 0 bases and J by 0 bases, with 9 bases between them. This CDR3 has 16 residues. The CDR3 sequence is CAISESAGSSYNEQFF. In nucleotides, the CDR3 is TGTGCCATCAGTGAGTCTGCGGGGAGCTCCTACAATGAGCAGTTCTTC.

CDR3 coding DNA: TGCAGCGTTGAAACCCGGGGGGTAATGAACACTGAAGCTTTCTTT. Translation gives CSVETRGVMNTEAFF. V and J are TRBV29-1 and TRBJ1-1; D is perhaps TRBD1 (5 bases). The germline gives CDR1 SQVTM, CDR2 ANQGSEA. The germline V and J ends were trimmed by 2 bases and 0 bases, with 13 bases remaining between them. The CDR3 is 15 amino acids. Full variable domain (missing parts from reference TRBV29-1 and TRBJ1-1): SAVISQKPSRDICQRGTSLTIQCQVDSQVTMMFWYRQQPGQSLTLIATANQGSEATYESGFVIDKFPISRPNLTFSTLTVSNMSPEDSSIYLCSVETRGVMNTEAFFGQGTRLTVV.

The CDR3: CAWSVRGKEQYF. The CDR3 bases are TGTGCCTGGAGTGTACGGGGTAAAGAGCAGTACTTC. V gene TRBV30 combines with J gene TRBJ2-7; a weak D match, TRBD2 (5 bases). V was trimmed by 0 bases and J by 7 bases, leaving 10 bases between them. From germline, CDR1 is GTSNPN and CDR2 SVGIG (reference sequence). The CDR3 is 12 amino acids.

This chain links TRBV9 with TRBJ1-5; maybe TRBD1 (5 bases). Germline V lookup: CDR1 SGDLS, CDR2 YYNGEE. Trimming took 2 bases from V and 3 from J, leaving 9 bases between them. The CDR3 length is 14 residues. The CDR3 nucleotides read TGTGCCAGCAGCGTTGGAGGGACCAATCAGCCCCAGCATTTT. Translation: CASSVGGTNQPQHF. Supplemented by reference TRBV9 and TRBJ1-5, the full variable domain reads DSGVTQTPKHLITATGQRVTLRCSPRSGDLSVYWYQQSLDQGLQFLIQYYNGEERAKGNILERFSAQQFPDLHSELNLSSLELGDSALYFCASSVGGTNQPQHFGDGTRLSIL.

This sequence joins TRBV30 and TRBJ2-3; 8 nucleotides agree with TRBD2. Germline V CDR1 and CDR2: GTSNPN, SVGIG (reference sequence). With 4 bases clipped from V and 1 base from J, the junction kept 4 bases outside the gene matches. The CDR3 extends over 14 amino acids. The CDR3 nucleotides read TGTGCCTGGATAGGACTAGCCCGCACAGATACGCAGTATTTT. This codes for CAWIGLARTDTQYF.

V gene TRBV5-1 combines with J gene TRBJ2-7; 12 bases agree with TRBD2. The V gene's germline CDR1 is SGHRS and CDR2 YFSETQ. The CDR3 length is 13 residues. Losses at the gene ends were 7 bases for V and 2 bases for J; bases not matched to a gene: 1. CDR3 sequence (DNA): TGCGCCAGCCGGACTAGCGGGACCTACGAGCAGTACTTC. Protein product: CASRTSGTYEQYF.

The chain couples TRBV6-5 to TRBJ2-3, with 10 nucleotides matching TRBD2. The J segment lost 6 bases and the V segment lost 8 bases, leaving 5 bases of the junction unmatched. Germline CDR1 is MNHEY and CDR2 is SVGAGI. The CDR3 is made up of 13 amino acids. CDR3 protein: CASQTSGVDTQYF. CDR3 DNA: TGTGCCAGCCAAACTAGCGGGGTTGATACGCAGTATTTT.

The chain couples TRBV12-5 to TRBJ1-1, with TRBD1 matching over 7 bases. Germline loops: CDR1 LGHNT, CDR2 FRNRAP. CDR3 length: 13 residues. V trimming: 1 base; J trimming: 7 bases; junction bases outside the gene matches: 3. CDR3 amino acids: CASGLEQGSEAFF. CDR3 DNA: TGTGCTAGTGGTTTGGAACAGGGGAGTGAAGCTTTCTTT.

CDR3 sequence reads: CASSLDVGARETQYF. Here the CDR3 DNA reads TGTGCCAGCAGTCTAGACGTGGGGGCTCGGGAGACCCAGTACTTC. V is TRBV6-1 and J is TRBJ2-5; possible D gene TRBD1, 6 bases. Trimming pared 5 bases from V and 5 bases from J, leaving 18 bases between. From germline, CDR1 is MNHNS and CDR2 SASEGT. CDR3 length: 15 residues.

This clone was detected once. This rearrangement joins TRBV6-1 to TRBJ1-6, with D possibly being TRBD1 (5 bases). Germline-derived CDR1 and CDR2 are MNHNS and SASEGT. V was pared by 8 bases and J by 8 bases, with 13 bases between. The CDR3 runs to 13 residues. CDR3 sequence: CASGARGDSPLHF. As DNA, the CDR3 is TGTGCCAGCGGAGCCCGGGGGGATTCACCCCTCCACTTT.

This chain joins TRBV27 and TRBJ1-6; tentatively, D is TRBD1 (6 bases). This CDR3 region has 14 residues. Germline loops: CDR1 MNHEY, CDR2 SMNVEV (reference sequence). Trimming took 6 bases from V and 7 from J, leaving 13 bases between them. CDR3 residues: CASSFRGANSPLHF. As DNA, the CDR3 is TGTGCCAGCAGCTTCAGGGGAGCCAATTCACCCCTCCACTTT.